Here is one TCR beta chain with its context. Its antigen is unknown. There are no base qualities to consult, and no much larger clone falls within one base. TCRbeta CDR3 regions were amplified from genomic DNA by means of the immunoSEQ Assay, a bias-controlled multiplex PCR. Turning to the authors' computational methods: Nucleated cell counts per sample were estimated from amplification of reference gene primers within the assay. Sequence reads were collapsed and filtered to measure the absolute abundance of every unique TCRbeta CDR3 rearrangement. Productive Simpson clonality was computed per sample as the square root of Simpson's diversity index over productive rearrangements. TCRdb took this table from immuneACCESS and kept in-frame rearrangements with V and J called. Such tables lack part of the clones; where checked against another copy, unresolved V genes explain under half of the gap, and the rest is unexplained. V and J calls and clone size come straight from that table; D and trimming were deduced from the DNA. For this sample the table gives roughly 57,000 clones, of which 80% to 90% were detected only once. The ten largest clones take up over 15% of the sample.

Trimming removed 5 bases from V and 1 base from J; the gene matches leave 1 base unexplained. Via the germline V gene, CDR1 is SGHTA and CDR2 FQGNSA. There are 14 amino acids in the CDR3, from cysteine to phenylalanine inclusive. Left in the record is the CDR3 DNA by itself, 42 bases read in frame from the first base. This record belongs to a study of blood T cell repertoires in COVID-19 (TCRdb year 2020). Study-wide context: The collaborator samples originated in the United States, Italy and Spain and spanned the acute and convalescent phases of COVID-19. Sample metadata almost always included a de-identified subject ID, COVID-19 status, age in years and sex. Subjects who had been exposed to COVID-19, were actively infected with it, or had recovered from it provided the deeply sampled blood TCRbeta repertoires that made up the dataset. The prospective study material was composed of cDNA or gDNA derived from T cells, B-cell-depleted T cells, or PBMCs. The samples were drawn from two sources: the first 160 participants of the ongoing ImmuneRACE study, and 1,254 subjects contributed by 6 global collaborators. The repertoires were made available in a free public database intended to serve as a resource for research on the immune response to SARS-CoV-2. Where available, HLA class I and class II types were taken from metadata supplied by the sample provider and were not determined by assay-based typing.

Points the paper makes about the study in general: The quantity of clinical and demographic metadata differed by source and by participant and was supplied without curation.

Each collaborating institution followed its own protocols to collect whole blood in K2EDTA tubes. For TCRbeta analysis, collaborators shipped samples as frozen whole blood, isolated PBMCs, or DNA extracted from either of those sample types. Sequenced input: peripheral blood. The rearrangement combines TRBV7-2 with TRBJ1-5; 8 central bases correspond to TRBD1. The receptor comes from a human donor in a cohort sampled during active COVID-19. The sequenced DNA: TGTGCCAGCAGCAGGACAGGGAGCAATCAGCCCCAGCATTTT. Translated, this is CASSRTGSNQPQHF.